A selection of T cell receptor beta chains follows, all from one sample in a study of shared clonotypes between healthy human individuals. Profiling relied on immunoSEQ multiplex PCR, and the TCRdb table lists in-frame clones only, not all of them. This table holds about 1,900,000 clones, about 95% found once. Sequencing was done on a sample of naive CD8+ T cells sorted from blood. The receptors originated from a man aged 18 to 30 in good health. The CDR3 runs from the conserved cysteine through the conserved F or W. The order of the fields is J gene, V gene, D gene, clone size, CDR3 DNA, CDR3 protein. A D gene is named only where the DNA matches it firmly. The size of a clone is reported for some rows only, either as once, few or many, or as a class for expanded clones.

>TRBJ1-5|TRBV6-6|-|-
TGTGCCAGCAGCCGCGCAGCTAGCAATCAGCCCCAGCATTTT
CASSRAASNQPQHF
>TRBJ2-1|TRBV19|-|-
TGTGCCAGTAGAAGTCTGGGAAGTTCGGATGAGCAGTTCTTC
CASRSLGSSDEQFF
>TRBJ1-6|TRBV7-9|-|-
TGTGCCAGCAGCTTTGGAGAGAGCTCCTATAATTCACCCCTCCACTTT
CASSFGESSYNSPLHF
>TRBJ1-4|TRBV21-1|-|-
TGTGCCAGCAGCAAAGTTAAGGGAGAATCGGGAAAACTGTTTTTT
CASSKVKGESGKLFF
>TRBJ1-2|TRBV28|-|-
TGTGCCAGCAGTCACCTAGGTGTGTATGGCTACACCTTC
CASSHLGVYGYTF
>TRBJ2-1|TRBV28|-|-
TGTGCCAGCAGCCCCGGGGCGAGGTACAATGAGCAGTTCTTC
CASSPGARYNEQFF
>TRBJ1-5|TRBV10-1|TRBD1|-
TGCGCCAGCGCAGTCCGGACAGGCGGGAATCAGCCCCAGCATTTT
CASAVRTGGNQPQHF
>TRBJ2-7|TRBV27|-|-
TGTGCCAGCAGTTTATCGAAGGGCTACGAGCAGTACTTC
CASSLSKGYEQYF
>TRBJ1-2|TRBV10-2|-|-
TGCGCCAGCAGTGAGTCTAGGGGCTACACCTTC
CASSESRGYTF
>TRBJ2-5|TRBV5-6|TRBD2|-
TGTGCCAGCAGCTTGCTACTAAACCCGGGACTAGCGTACCAAGAGACCCAGTACTTC
CASSLLLNPGLAYQETQYF
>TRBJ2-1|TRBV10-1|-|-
TGCGCCAGCAGTGAGTCCGACTTCAATGAGCAGTTCTTC
CASSESDFNEQFF
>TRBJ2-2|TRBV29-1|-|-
TGCAGCGTTTCCGGGACTAACACCGGGGAGCTGTTTTTT
CSVSGTNTGELFF
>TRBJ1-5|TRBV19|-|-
TGTGCCAGTAGTATAGATCGGTCATTGGAATCGGGTAATCAGCCCCAGCATTTT
CASSIDRSLESGNQPQHF
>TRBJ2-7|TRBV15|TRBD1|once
TGTGCCACCTCAGACAGGGACTCCTACGAGCAGTACTTC
CATSDRDSYEQYF
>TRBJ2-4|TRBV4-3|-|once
TGCGCCAGCAGCCAAGGGACGAGTTTAAACATTCAGTACTTC
CASSQGTSLNIQYF
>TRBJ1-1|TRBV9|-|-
TGTGCCAGCAGCCTACAGGGTTCTGAAGCTTTCTTT
CASSLQGSEAFF